These 28 T cell receptor beta chains were sequenced from one sample in a study of CD8 T cells in Susac syndrome (dated by TCRdb to 2018 to 2020). The library relied on the immunoSEQ multiplex PCR assay. RNA was extracted using the RNeasy kit, and about 0.5 to 1 ug of the RNA was reverse transcribed with random hexamers. The raw public data were reprocessed by TCRdb itself: fastp quality trimming at Q25, MiXCR clonotype calling, in-frame beta chains only. Identical CDR3 protein sequences are pooled into one entry, listed with their most common genes and DNA. This sample has some 170,000 distinct CDR3 sequences in its table, and 93% of those were observed once. The top ten hold more than 0.11% of the sample. The sequencing input was CD4+ T cells from PBMCs. The receptors here all came from a human donor in good health.

The chain combines TRBV6-1 with TRBJ1-6, with D perhaps TRBD1 (5 bases). Germline CDR1 and CDR2: MNHNS and SASEGT. CDR3 length: 13 residues. V lost 8 bases to trimming and J lost 8 bases, with 13 bases between them. For the CDR3, the DNA is TGTGCCAGCTCCGGGGCTTGGGATTCACCCCTCCACTTT. Its translation is CASSGAWDSPLHF.

The chain joins TRBV18 to TRBJ1-2; D is ambiguous. Trimming took off 1 base at V and 6 bases at J, with 9 bases between the two ends. The CDR3 is made up of 13 amino acids. The germline CDR1 and CDR2 sequences are KGHSH and LQKENI. The CDR3 spells CASSPQGWDGYTF. The CDR3 DNA follows: TGTGCCAGCTCACCACAGGGATGGGATGGCTACACCTTC.

The chain combines TRBV6-1 with TRBJ1-1; TRBD1 agrees at 9 bases. Germline trimming cut 6 bases from V and 1 base from J; bases unmatched to any gene: 6. The germline gives CDR1 MNHNS, CDR2 SASEGT. The CDR3 sequence is 15 residues long. The CDR3 is CASRGDRVTNTEAFF. The CDR3 DNA is TGTGCCAGCAGAGGGGACAGGGTAACGAACACTGAAGCTTTCTTT.

The chain couples TRBV7-2 to TRBJ2-2; the match to TRBD1 covers 10 bases. The CDR3 consists of 14 residues. V trimming: 5 bases; J trimming: 6 bases; junction bases outside the gene matches: 3. Looked up from germline, CDR1 is SGHTA and CDR2 is FQGNSA. In nucleotides, the CDR3 is TGTGCCAGCAGCCCGGGACAGGGGTCCGGGGAGCTGTTTTTT. Its protein product is CASSPGQGSGELFF.

A single count supports this clonotype. The rearrangement links TRBV11-2 to TRBJ1-1, with no clear D. This CDR3 contains 13 residues. With 5 bases removed from V and 3 bases from J, the gap between germline ends came to 10 bases. Germline CDR1 reads SGHAT; CDR2 reads FQNNGV. The DNA for the CDR3 is TGTGCCAGCAGCGGTGGGAGATACACTGAAGCTTTCTTT. Protein: CASSGGRYTEAFF.

The V and J genes are TRBV3-1 and TRBJ1-2, with 7 nucleotides matching TRBD1. This CDR3 has 16 residues. V shed 1 base, J shed 4 bases, and the junction held 9 bases outside the gene matches. Per the germline V gene, CDR1 is LGHDT and CDR2 is YNNKEL (reference sequence). The CDR3 DNA sequence: TGTGCCAGCAGCCAAGGGTCGAAACAGGGGCGCTATGGCTACACCTTC. The encoded protein is CASSQGSKQGRYGYTF.

V gene TRBV29-1 combines with J gene TRBJ1-5; TRBD1 might be the D (6 bases). Per germline, CDR1 SQVTM and CDR2 ANQGSEA. V dropped 4 bases and J dropped 5 bases, with 9 bases sitting between them. This CDR3 is built from 12 residues. CDR3 sequence reads: CSVGDTDQPQHF. CDR3 coding DNA: TGCAGCGTTGGGGACACCGATCAGCCCCAGCATTTT.

This chain links TRBV23-1 with TRBJ1-2, with 8 bases lining up with TRBD1. TRBV23-1 qualifies as an ORF whose function is uncertain. This CDR3 spans 15 amino acids. With V trimmed by 0 bases and J by 8 bases, 8 bases remained unmatched. The DNA for the CDR3 is TGCGCCAGCAGTCAATCTTGTGGCAGGGGGCTGGGCTACACCTTC. Amino acids: CASSQSCGRGLGYTF.

The chain is built from TRBV12-2 and TRBJ1-3; the table's D call TRBD1 went unverified against the DNA. TRBV12-2 is flagged as a pseudogene. The CDR3 spans 15 residues. CDR3 loop: CASRSDRGLGNTIYF. CDR3 bases: TGTGCAAGTCGCTCCGACAGGGGGCTAGGAAACACCATATATTTT.

The V call is TRBV7-3, the J call TRBJ2-2; 8 bases align to TRBD1. Germline loops: CDR1 SGHTA, CDR2 FQGTGA. V was clipped by 3 bases and J by 7 bases; unmatched bases: 7. The CDR3 contains 15 residues. In DNA form, the CDR3 reads TGTGCCAGCAGCTTCAGACAGGGGATGGGCGGGGAGCTGTTTTTT. Translating it yields CASSFRQGMGGELFF.

The J gene is TRBJ1-1, the V gene TRBV20-1; tentatively, D is TRBD1 (6 bases). The V gene lost 5 bases and the J gene lost 6 bases, with 16 bases spanning the gap. The CDR3 is 13 residues long. CDR1 DFQATT and CDR2 SNEGSKA come from the germline V gene (reference sequence). DNA for the CDR3: TGCAGTGCTGGGCCGGGGGGCTCTTCTGAAGCTTTCTTT. Amino acid sequence: CSAGPGGSSEAFF.

The chain combines TRBV6-1 with TRBJ1-1; the match to TRBD1 covers 8 bases. The CDR3 has 14 amino acids. The germline gives CDR1 MNHNS, CDR2 SASEGT. With V trimmed by 5 bases and J by 4 bases, 6 bases remained unmatched. CDR3 region: CASSSWTGTTEAFF. Here the CDR3 DNA reads TGTGCCAGCAGTTCTTGGACAGGGACCACTGAAGCTTTCTTT.

The genes are TRBV2 and TRBJ1-2; D remains unclear. The CDR3 is 12 residues long. Per germline, CDR1 SNHLY and CDR2 FYNNEI. The ends were cut back, 1 base at V and 4 bases at J, with 4 bases in the middle. CDR3 DNA: TGTGCCAGCAGTGAAGACGGCTATGGCTACACCTTC. Translated: CASSEDGYGYTF.

This clonotype showed up just once. CDR3 sequence reads: CASSSRLAGGLRAQYF. The CDR3 bases are TGTGCCAGCAGCTCCAGACTAGCGGGGGGCCTTAGGGCGCAGTATTTT. This chain uses TRBV7-2 with TRBJ2-3, with TRBD2 identical over 13 bases. This CDR3 region has 16 residues. The V segment lost 4 bases and the J segment 10 bases; nucleotides outside the gene matches: 11. Germline CDR1 SGHTA, CDR2 FQGNSA.

The chain carries TRBV2 and TRBJ1-4, with D perhaps matching TRBD1 (5 bases). V dropped 8 bases and J dropped 5 bases, with 9 bases sitting between them. CDR1 SNHLY and CDR2 FYNNEI come from the germline V gene. The CDR3 covers 12 residues. CDR3 sequence (DNA): TGTGCCAGCGATTGGGGGAATGAAAAACTGTTTTTT. As protein: CASDWGNEKLFF.

This chain joins TRBV25-1 and TRBJ2-5, with 11 positions matching TRBD2. The CDR3 has 15 amino acids. The germline V gene encodes CDR1 MGHDK and CDR2 SYGVNS. The V segment lost 1 base and the J segment 4 bases; nucleotides outside the gene matches: 2. CDR3 coding DNA: TGTGCCAGCAGTGAATTCCTAGCGGGGGGAGAGACCCAGTACTTC. This codes for CASSEFLAGGETQYF.

This sequence joins TRBV29-1 and TRBJ1-3; D possibly corresponds to TRBD1 (6 bases). The CDR3 sequence is 13 residues long. Germline CDR1 reads SQVTM; CDR2 reads ANQGSEA. With 5 bases removed from V and 2 bases from J, the gap between germline ends came to 10 bases. CDR3 nucleotides: TGCAGCGTTAGGCGGACAGCTGGAAACACCATATATTTT. It specifies CSVRRTAGNTIYF. Filled out from reference TRBV29-1 and TRBJ1-3, the complete variable domain reads SAVISQKPSRDICQRGTSLTIQCQVDSQVTMMFWYRQQPGQSLTLIATANQGSEATYESGFVIDKFPISRPNLTFSTLTVSNMSPEDSSIYLCSVRRTAGNTIYFGEGSWLTVV.

In this sample, this clonotype turned up once. The chain uses TRBV5-6 and TRBJ1-2; maybe TRBD1 (6 bases). This CDR3 comprises 15 residues. Trimming shortened V by 0 bases and J by 2 bases, and 11 bases separated the two germline ends. The V gene's germline CDR1 is SGHDT and CDR2 YYEEEE. The DNA of the CDR3 is TGTGCCAGCAGCTTGGAGGGACAATTGAACTATGGCTACACCTTC. Protein product: CASSLEGQLNYGYTF.

The rearrangement links TRBV2 to TRBJ1-6; D may be TRBD1 (5 bases). CDR3 size: 14 residues. V gave up 1 base and J gave up 8 bases, with 9 bases separating them. The germline V gene encodes CDR1 SNHLY and CDR2 FYNNEI. CDR3 residues: CASSEVRGHSPLHF. The CDR3 DNA reads as TGTGCCAGCAGTGAAGTTAGGGGTCATTCACCCCTCCACTTT.

The chain is built from TRBV5-1 and TRBJ2-5; perhaps D is TRBD1 or TRBD2 (5 bases each). Germline loops: CDR1 SGHRS, CDR2 YFSETQ. The germline V and J ends were trimmed by 4 bases and 4 bases, with 11 bases remaining between them. The length of the CDR3 is 13 residues. The CDR3 sequence: CASSHDSGETQYF. CDR3 DNA sequence: TGCGCCAGCAGCCACGACAGCGGAGAGACCCAGTACTTC.

The chain joins TRBV7-2 to TRBJ1-6; D is possibly TRBD1 (5 bases). V lost 0 bases, J lost 7 bases, and 10 bases lay in between. This CDR3 comprises 15 residues. Per the germline V gene, CDR1 is SGHTA and CDR2 is FQGNSA. For the CDR3, the DNA is TGTGCCAGCAGCTTAGCAGCAGGGAGCAATTCACCCCTCCACTTT. Its protein product is CASSLAAGSNSPLHF.

The chain combines TRBV5-4 with TRBJ2-3; tentative D call: TRBD2 (5 bases). V gave up 5 bases and J gave up 2 bases, with 9 bases separating them. CDR3 size: 13 residues. Germline values: CDR1 SGHNT, CDR2 YYREEE (reference sequence). The CDR3 here is CASSGGLTDTQYF. CDR3 DNA: TGTGCCAGCAGTGGAGGTCTCACAGATACGCAGTATTTT.

The chain is built from TRBV5-1 and TRBJ1-5; the D gene is possibly TRBD1 (5 bases). There are 17 residues in the CDR3. Trimming removed 5 bases from V and 2 bases from J, with 20 bases in between. Germline loops: CDR1 SGHRS, CDR2 YFSETQ. DNA for the CDR3: TGCGCCAGCAGTCTCGATGGGGGGGGAAGGGGCAATCAGCCCCAGCATTTT. It codes for CASSLDGGGRGNQPQHF.

In DNA, the CDR3 is TGCGCCAGCAGCCAAGTCGATATGGGGATGTTGAGCACTGAAGCTTTCTTT. Translating gives CASSQVDMGMLSTEAFF. This rearrangement joins TRBV4-1 to TRBJ1-1; D remains unclear. CDR1 and CDR2 (germline): MGHRA, YSYEKL. The CDR3 runs to 17 residues. V lost 1 base to trimming and J lost 4 bases, with 19 bases between them.

The chain uses TRBV29-1 and TRBJ2-1; possible D gene TRBD2, 6 bases. Per germline, CDR1 SQVTM and CDR2 ANQGSEA. The CDR3 contains 14 residues. The V gene lost 2 bases and the J gene lost 0 bases, with 8 bases spanning the gap. CDR3 bases: TGCAGCGTTGAACGGGGGAGCTCCTACAATGAGCAGTTCTTC. Protein sequence: CSVERGSSYNEQFF.

This chain links TRBV5-1 with TRBJ1-6; D is ambiguous. V dropped 0 bases and J dropped 10 bases, with 8 bases sitting between them. The CDR3 runs to 13 residues. Germline V lookup: CDR1 SGHRS, CDR2 YFSETQ. The CDR3 region is CASSLEPGSPLHF. Here the CDR3 DNA reads TGCGCCAGCAGCTTGGAGCCAGGCTCACCCCTCCACTTT.

This clonotype was recorded only once. CDR3 nucleotide sequence: TGTGCCAGCAGCCAAGGAAGTTCTCCGGGGGATACGCAGTATTTT. Its translation: CASSQGSSPGDTQYF. The chain recombines TRBV3-1 with TRBJ2-3, with TRBD2 as a possible D gene (5 bases). Between the trimmed V and J ends, which lost 1 base and 6 bases, there was a span of 14 bases. There are 15 residues in the CDR3. Germline values: CDR1 LGHDT, CDR2 YNNKEL (reference sequence).

The rearrangement links TRBV4-1 to TRBJ2-3; 8 nucleotides align to TRBD2. The V segment lost 5 bases and the J segment 2 bases; nucleotides outside the gene matches: 9. CDR1 is MGHRA and CDR2 is YSYEKL in the germline V gene. The CDR3 consists of 16 residues. The CDR3 is CASSENGGGLTDTQYF. Written as DNA, the CDR3 is TGCGCCAGCAGCGAAAATGGCGGGGGGCTCACAGATACGCAGTATTTT.